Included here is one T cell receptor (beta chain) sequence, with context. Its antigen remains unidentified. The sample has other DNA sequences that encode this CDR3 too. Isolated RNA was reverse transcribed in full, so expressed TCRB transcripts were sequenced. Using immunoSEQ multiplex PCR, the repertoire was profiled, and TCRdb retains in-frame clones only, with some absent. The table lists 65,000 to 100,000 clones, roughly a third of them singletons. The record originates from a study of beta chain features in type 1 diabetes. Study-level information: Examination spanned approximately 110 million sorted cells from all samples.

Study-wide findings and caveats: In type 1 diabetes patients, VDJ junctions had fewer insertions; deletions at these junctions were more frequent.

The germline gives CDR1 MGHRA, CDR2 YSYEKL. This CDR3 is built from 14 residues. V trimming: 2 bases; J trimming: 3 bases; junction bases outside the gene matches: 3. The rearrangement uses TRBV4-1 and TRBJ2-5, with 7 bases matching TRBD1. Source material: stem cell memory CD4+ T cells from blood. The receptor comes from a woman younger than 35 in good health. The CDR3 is CASSQPTGKETQYF. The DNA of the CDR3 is TGCGCCAGCAGCCAACCGACAGGGAAAGAGACCCAGTACTTC.